The clone carrying this TCR beta chain was counted a few times. Its matching antigen is unknown. Trimming cost V 4 bases and J 5 bases, with 9 bases left between them. The CDR3 is 13 residues long. In germline, CDR1 is MNHEY, CDR2 SVGEGT. This entry comes from a study of T-cell memory formation after mild COVID-19. Study-wide points: Nothing confirmed that second-wave clones peaking on day 37 were specific for SARS-CoV-2.

TCRdb passed the 5' RACE reads through MiXCR, listing each CDR3 protein once. The sample consists of approximately 340,000 distinct CDR3 sequences, more than 15% of them appearing once. The chain couples TRBV6-2 or TRBV6-3 to TRBJ1-5; D not resolved. The sample consisted of PBMCs or a T cell subset sorted from them (not recorded which). The sequence derives from a man younger than 30 who had mild COVID-19 (a few samples of this study predate the infection). Cell type and time point are not known. CDR3 protein: CASSWRRDQPQHF. CDR3 DNA: TGTGCCAGCAGTTGGCGACGGGATCAGCCCCAGCATTTT.